This T cell receptor beta chain is drawn from a study of beta chain features in type 1 diabetes. Study-wide findings and caveats: For Type 1 diabetes patients, all four CD4+ subsets carried TCRB CDR3s that were moderately but significantly shorter.

All of the isolated RNA was reverse transcribed, so expressed TCRB transcripts were sequenced. Libraries were prepared by immunoSEQ multiplex PCR; TCRdb keeps only in-frame clonotypes and omits some of them. Among about 170,000 clones listed, roughly 8% were seen once. The sample holds a few counts of this clone. Its antigen remains unknown. The CDR3 runs to 12 residues. Per the germline V gene, CDR1 is MDHEN and CDR2 is SYDVKM. V shed 7 bases, J shed 8 bases, and the junction held 7 bases outside the gene matches. The V gene is TRBV28, the J gene TRBJ1-2; 7 bases agree with TRBD1. The source is a woman in her thirties or forties with type 1 diabetes. Source material: central memory CD4+ T cells from blood. CDR3 DNA sequence: TGTGCCAGCACCGTGACAGGGTACGGCTACACCTTC. Residues: CASTVTGYGYTF.